This TCR beta chain was identified during a study of cytomegalovirus exposure and HLA in healthy donors. Whole-study findings and limits: Some TCR beta chains (approximately 180 of them) were listed as cytomegalovirus-associated. In the 120 validation repertoires, just under 95% of cluster scores exceeded 0, per a later analysis.

An approximately 120-subject validation cohort, separate from the approximately 610-subject first cohort, supplied the donors. As for this clone: No antigen is known for it.

The trim removed 5 bases at V and 0 bases at J, leaving 11 bases unmatched. The CDR3 has 18 amino acids. Per the germline V gene, CDR1 is SGHAT and CDR2 is FQNNGV. The table came from immunoSEQ multiplex PCR; TCRdb's copy has only in-frame clones and leaves some out. The data show some 150,000 clones, 94% seen once. V gene TRBV11-2 combines with J gene TRBJ2-3; 10 bases map to TRBD2. The receptor's source is a man aged 18-30 years in good health and CMV-seropositive. The sample was PBMCs. The CDR3 sequence: CASSRLAGDTSSTDTQYF. CDR3 sequence (DNA): TGTGCCAGCAGCAGACTAGCGGGCGATACCTCTAGCACAGATACGCAGTATTTT.